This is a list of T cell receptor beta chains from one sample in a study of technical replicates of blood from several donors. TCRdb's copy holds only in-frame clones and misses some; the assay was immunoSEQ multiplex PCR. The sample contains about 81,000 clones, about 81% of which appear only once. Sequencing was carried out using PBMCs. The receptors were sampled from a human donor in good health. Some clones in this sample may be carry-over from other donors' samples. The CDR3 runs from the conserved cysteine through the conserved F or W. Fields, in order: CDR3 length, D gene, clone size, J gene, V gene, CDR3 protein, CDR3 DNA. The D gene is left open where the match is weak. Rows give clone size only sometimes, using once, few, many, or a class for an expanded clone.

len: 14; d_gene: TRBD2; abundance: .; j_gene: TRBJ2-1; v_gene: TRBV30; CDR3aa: CAWSFAGGYNEQFF; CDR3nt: TGTGCCTGGAGTTTCGCGGGAGGATACAATGAGCAGTTCTTC
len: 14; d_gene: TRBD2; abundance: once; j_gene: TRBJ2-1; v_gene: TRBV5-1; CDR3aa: CASSLVGAGDEQFF; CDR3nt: TGCGCCAGCAGCTTGGTCGGAGCGGGAGATGAGCAGTTCTTC
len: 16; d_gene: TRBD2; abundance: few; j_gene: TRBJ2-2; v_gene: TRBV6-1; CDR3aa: CASSATSGSLVGELFF; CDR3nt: TGTGCCAGCAGTGCGACTAGCGGGAGCTTGGTCGGGGAGCTGTTTTTT
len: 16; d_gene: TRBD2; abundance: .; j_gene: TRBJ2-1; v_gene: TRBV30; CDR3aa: CAWSVSSGTVYNEQFF; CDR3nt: TGTGCCTGGAGTGTTTCTAGCGGGACAGTCTACAATGAGCAGTTCTTC
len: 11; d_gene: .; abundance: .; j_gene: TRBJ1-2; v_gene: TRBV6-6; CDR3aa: CAAFGGSGYTF; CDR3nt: TGTGCCGCGTTCGGGGGGAGCGGCTACACCTTC
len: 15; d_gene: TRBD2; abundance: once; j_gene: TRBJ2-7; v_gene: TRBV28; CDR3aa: CASSYRLAGADEQYF; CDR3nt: TGTGCCAGCAGTTATCGACTAGCGGGAGCGGACGAGCAGTACTTC
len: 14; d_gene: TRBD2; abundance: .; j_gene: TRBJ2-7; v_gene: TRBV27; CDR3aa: CASRQAGEGYEQYF; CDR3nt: TGTGCCAGCAGGCAAGCGGGAGAGGGATACGAGCAGTACTTC
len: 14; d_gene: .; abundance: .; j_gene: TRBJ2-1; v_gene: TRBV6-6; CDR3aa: CASSPLRSDNEQFF; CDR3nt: TGTGCCAGCAGTCCCCTCAGAAGCGACAATGAGCAGTTCTTC
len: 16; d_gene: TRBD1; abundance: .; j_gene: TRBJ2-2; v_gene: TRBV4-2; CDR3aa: CASSQRQGLAAGELFF; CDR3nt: TGTGCCAGCAGCCAAAGACAGGGCCTCGCCGCCGGGGAGCTGTTTTTT
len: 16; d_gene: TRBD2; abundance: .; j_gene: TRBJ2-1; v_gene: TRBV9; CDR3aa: CASRGEGSGSYNEQFF; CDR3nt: TGTGCCAGCCGGGGGGAGGGGTCGGGATCCTACAATGAGCAGTTCTTC
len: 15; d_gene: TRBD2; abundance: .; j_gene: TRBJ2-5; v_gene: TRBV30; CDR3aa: CAWSVPGLGGETQYF; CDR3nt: TGTGCCTGGAGTGTCCCGGGCCTGGGAGGGGAGACCCAGTACTTC
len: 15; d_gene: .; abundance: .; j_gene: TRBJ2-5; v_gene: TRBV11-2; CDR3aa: CASSGALGAQETQYF; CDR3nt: TGTGCCAGCAGCGGGGCGTTGGGTGCTCAAGAGACCCAGTACTTC
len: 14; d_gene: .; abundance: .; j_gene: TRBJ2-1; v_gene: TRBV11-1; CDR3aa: CASSAEGGYNEQFF; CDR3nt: TGTGCCAGCAGCGCAGAAGGGGGCTACAATGAGCAGTTCTTC
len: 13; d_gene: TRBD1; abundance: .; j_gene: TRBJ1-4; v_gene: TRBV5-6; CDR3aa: CASSDRSWEKLFF; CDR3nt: TGTGCCAGCTCGGACAGGTCATGGGAAAAACTGTTTTTT
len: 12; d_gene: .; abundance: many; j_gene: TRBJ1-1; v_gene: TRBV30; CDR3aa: CAWSEGGTRAFF; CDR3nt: TGTGCCTGGAGTGAGGGGGGGACTCGGGCTTTCTTT
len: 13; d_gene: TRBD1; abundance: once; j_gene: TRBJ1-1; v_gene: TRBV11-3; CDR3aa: CASSQGWNTEAFF; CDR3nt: TGTGCCAGCTCACAGGGGTGGAACACTGAAGCTTTCTTT
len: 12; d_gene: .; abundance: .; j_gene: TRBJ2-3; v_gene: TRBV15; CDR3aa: CATSSREDTQYF; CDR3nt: TGTGCCACCAGCAGCCGGGAAGATACGCAGTATTTT
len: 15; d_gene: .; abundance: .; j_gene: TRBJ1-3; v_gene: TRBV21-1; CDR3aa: CASSKTLVNGNTIYF; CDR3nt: TGTGCCAGCAGCAAAACCCTAGTGAATGGAAACACCATATATTTT
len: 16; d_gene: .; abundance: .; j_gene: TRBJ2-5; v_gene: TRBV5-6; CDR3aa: CASSLTGRTGQETQYF; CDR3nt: TGTGCCAGCAGCTTAACAGGGAGAACGGGCCAAGAGACCCAGTACTTC
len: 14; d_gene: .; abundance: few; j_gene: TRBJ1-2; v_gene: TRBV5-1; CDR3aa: CASSPSGGAYGYTF; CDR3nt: TGCGCCAGCAGCCCCAGCGGGGGGGCCTATGGCTACACCTTC
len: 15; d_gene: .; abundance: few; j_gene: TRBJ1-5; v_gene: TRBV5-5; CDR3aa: CASSPGFRSNQPQHF; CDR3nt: TGTGCCAGCAGCCCGGGATTTCGCAGCAATCAGCCCCAGCATTTT
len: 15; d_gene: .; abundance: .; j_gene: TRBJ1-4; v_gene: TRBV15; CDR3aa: CATSTGRGNNEKLFF; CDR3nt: TGTGCCACCAGCACCGGGAGAGGAAATAATGAAAAACTGTTTTTT
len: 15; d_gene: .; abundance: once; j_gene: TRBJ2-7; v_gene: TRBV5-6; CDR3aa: CASSPWGGRENEQYF; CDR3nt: TGTGCCAGCAGCCCTTGGGGCGGACGGGAGAACGAGCAGTACTTC
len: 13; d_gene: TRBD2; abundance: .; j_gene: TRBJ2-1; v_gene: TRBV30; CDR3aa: CAYPGLARGEQFF; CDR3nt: TGTGCCTACCCGGGACTAGCGAGGGGTGAGCAGTTCTTC
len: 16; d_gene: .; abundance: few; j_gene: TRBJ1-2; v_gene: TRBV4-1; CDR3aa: CASSQGVLFTTYGYTF; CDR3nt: TGCGCCAGCAGCCAAGGCGTTTTATTTACTACCTATGGCTACACCTTC
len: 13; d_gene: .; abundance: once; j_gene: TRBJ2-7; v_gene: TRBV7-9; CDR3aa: CASLKASSGEQYF; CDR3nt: TGTGCCAGCTTGAAGGCAAGTTCGGGCGAGCAGTACTTC
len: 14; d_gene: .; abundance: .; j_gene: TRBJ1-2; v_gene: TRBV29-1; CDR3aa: CSARHRENPYGYTF; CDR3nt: TGCAGCGCCCGACACAGGGAAAATCCCTATGGCTACACCTTC
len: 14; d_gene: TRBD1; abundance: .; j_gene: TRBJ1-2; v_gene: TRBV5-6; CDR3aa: CASSTTGASYGYTF; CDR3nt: TGTGCCAGCAGCACGACAGGGGCCTCGTACGGCTACACCTTC
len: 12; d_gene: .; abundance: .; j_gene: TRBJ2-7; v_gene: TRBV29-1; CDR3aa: CSVVLESYEQYF; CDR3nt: TGCAGCGTTGTCTTAGAAAGCTACGAGCAGTACTTC
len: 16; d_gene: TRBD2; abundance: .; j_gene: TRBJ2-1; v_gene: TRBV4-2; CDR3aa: CASSQEGTSGYNEQFF; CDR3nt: TGTGCCAGCAGCCAAGAGGGAACTAGCGGTTACAATGAGCAGTTCTTC
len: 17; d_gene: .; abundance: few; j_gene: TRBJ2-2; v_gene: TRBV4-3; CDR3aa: CASSQGPSPGWTGELFF; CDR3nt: TGCGCCAGCAGCCAAGGTCCCAGTCCGGGTTGGACCGGGGAGCTGTTTTTT
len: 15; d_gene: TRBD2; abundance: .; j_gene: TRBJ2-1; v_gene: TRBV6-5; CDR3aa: CASSYRGLAGGEQFF; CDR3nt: TGTGCCAGCAGTTACCGGGGTTTAGCGGGAGGGGAGCAGTTCTTC
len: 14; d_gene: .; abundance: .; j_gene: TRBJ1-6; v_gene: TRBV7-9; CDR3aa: CASSLIQDNSPLHF; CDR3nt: TGTGCCAGCAGCTTAATACAGGATAATTCACCCCTCCACTTT
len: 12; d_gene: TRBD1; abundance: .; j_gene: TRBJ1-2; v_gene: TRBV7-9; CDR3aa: CASSTSGGGYTF; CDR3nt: TGTGCCAGCAGCACTTCAGGGGGAGGCTACACCTTC
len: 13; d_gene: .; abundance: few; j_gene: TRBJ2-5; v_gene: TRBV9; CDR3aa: CASSQGQQETQYF; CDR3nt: TGTGCCAGCAGCCAAGGACAGCAAGAGACCCAGTACTTC
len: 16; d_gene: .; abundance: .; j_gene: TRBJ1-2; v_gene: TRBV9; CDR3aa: CASSLKGGTTSYGYTF; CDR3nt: TGTGCCAGCAGCCTAAAAGGCGGTACAACATCCTATGGCTACACCTTC
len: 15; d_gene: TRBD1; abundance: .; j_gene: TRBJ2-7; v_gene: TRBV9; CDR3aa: CASSKDRSSSHEQYF; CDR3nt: TGTGCCAGCAGCAAGGACAGGTCAAGCTCCCACGAGCAGTACTTC
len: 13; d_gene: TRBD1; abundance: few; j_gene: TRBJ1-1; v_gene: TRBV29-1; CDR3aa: CSVATGTNTEAFF; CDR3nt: TGCAGCGTTGCGACAGGGACGAACACTGAAGCTTTCTTT
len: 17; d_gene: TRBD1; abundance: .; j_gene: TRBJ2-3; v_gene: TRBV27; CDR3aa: CASRQRTRDRGTDTQYF; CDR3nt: TGTGCCAGCAGACAGAGGACCCGGGACAGGGGTACAGATACGCAGTATTTT
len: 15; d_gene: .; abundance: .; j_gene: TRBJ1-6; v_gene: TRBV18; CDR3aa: CASSPPRAMGSPLHF; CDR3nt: TGTGCCAGCTCACCACCCAGGGCGATGGGTTCACCCCTCCACTTT